Given below is one T cell receptor (beta chain) in context. The sample comes from a study of blood T cell repertoires in COVID-19. Germline V gene lookup returns CDR1 SQVTM and CDR2 ANQGSEA. This CDR3 is 14 amino acids long. The authors' processing: The authors estimated nucleated cell counts from reference gene primer amplification. Measured with immunoSEQ multiplex PCR; TCRdb has only the in-frame clones, and not every one. That table gives V, J and clone size, and the DNA gave D and trimming. Seen here are 110,000 to 150,000 clones, 84% observed once, and the top ten hold over 7%. This chain joins TRBV29-1 and TRBJ2-3, with TRBD1 identical over 9 bases. The sample consisted of peripheral blood. The TCR comes from a human donor in a cohort sampled during active COVID-19. Here the CDR3 DNA reads TGCGCTAAGGCACCGGGACAGGGTACAGATACGCAGTATTTT. Its translation: CAKAPGQGTDTQYF.